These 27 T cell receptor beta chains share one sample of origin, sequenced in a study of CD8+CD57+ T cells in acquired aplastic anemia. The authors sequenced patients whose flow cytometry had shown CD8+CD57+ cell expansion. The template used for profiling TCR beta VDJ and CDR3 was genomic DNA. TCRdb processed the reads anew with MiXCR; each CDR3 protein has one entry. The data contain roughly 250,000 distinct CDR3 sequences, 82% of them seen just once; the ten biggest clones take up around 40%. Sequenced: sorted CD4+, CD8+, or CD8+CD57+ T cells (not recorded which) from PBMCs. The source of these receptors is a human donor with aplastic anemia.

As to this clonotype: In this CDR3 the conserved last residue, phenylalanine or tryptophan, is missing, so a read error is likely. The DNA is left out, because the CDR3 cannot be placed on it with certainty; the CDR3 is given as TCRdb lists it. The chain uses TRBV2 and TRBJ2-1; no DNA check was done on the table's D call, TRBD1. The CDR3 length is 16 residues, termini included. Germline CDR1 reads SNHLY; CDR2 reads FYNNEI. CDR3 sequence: CASGDGGTNTQYVRPG.

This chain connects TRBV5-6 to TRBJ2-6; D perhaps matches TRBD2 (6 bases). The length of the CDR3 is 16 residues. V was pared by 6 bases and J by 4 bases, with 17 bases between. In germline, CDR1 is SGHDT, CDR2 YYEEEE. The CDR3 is CASTKAGSYGANVLTF. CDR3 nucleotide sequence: TGTGCCAGCACCAAGGCCGGGAGCTACGGGGCCAACGTCCTGACTTTC. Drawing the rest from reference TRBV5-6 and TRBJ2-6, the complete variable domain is DAGVTQSPTHLIKTRGQQVTLRCSPKSGHDTVSWYQQALGQGPQFIFQYYEEEERQRGNFPDRFSGHQFPNYSSELNVNALLLGDSALYLCASTKAGSYGANVLTFGAGSRLTVL.

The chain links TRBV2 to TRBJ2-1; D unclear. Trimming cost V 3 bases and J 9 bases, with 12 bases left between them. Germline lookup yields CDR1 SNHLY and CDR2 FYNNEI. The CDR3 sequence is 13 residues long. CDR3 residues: CASSDEWIPEQFF. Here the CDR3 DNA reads TGTGCCAGCAGTGATGAGTGGATCCCTGAGCAGTTCTTC.

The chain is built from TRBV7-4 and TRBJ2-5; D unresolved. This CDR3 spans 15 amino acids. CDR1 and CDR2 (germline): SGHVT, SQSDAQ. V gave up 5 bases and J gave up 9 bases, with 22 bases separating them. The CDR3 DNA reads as TGTGCCAGCAGCGTAGGGCCCGCCCGAAATCAGCCCCAGTACTTC. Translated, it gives CASSVGPARNQPQYF.

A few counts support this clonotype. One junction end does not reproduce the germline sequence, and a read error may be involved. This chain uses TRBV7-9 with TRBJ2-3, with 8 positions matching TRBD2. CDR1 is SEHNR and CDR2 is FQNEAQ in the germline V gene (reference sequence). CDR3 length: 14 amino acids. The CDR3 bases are TGTGCCAGCAGCTTGGCGGGAGGTCCCTCAACGCAGTACTTT. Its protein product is CASSLAGGPSTQYF. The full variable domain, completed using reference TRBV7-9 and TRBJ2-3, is DTGVSQNPRHKITKRGQNVTFRCDPISEHNRLYWYRQTLGQGPEFLTYFQNEAQLEKSRLLSDRFSAERPKGSFSTLEIQRTEQGDSAMYLCASSLAGGPSTQYFGPGTRLTVL.

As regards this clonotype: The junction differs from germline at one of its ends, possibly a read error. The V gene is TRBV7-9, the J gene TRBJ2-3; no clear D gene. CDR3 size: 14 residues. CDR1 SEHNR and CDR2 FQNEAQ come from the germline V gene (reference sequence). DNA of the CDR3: TGTGCCAGCAGCTTAGCAGAAGAAACCGATAAGCAGTATTTT. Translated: CASSLAEETDKQYF.

This CDR3 is CASSVGGGFYEQYF. The CDR3 region has the DNA TGTGCCAGCAGCGTAGGAGGAGGGTTTTACGAGCAGTACTTC. J is TRBJ2-7 and V is TRBV9; TRBD2 is a possible D gene (6 bases). The V end was cut by 0 bases, the J end by 4 bases, with 11 bases between. CDR1 is SGDLS and CDR2 is YYNGEE in the germline V gene. This CDR3 is 14 amino acids long.

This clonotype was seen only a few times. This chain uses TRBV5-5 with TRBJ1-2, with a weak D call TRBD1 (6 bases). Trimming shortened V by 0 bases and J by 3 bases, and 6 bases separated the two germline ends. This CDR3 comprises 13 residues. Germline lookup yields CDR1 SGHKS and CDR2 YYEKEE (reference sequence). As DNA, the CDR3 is TGTGCCAGCAGCTTGGACAGGGACTATGGCTACACCTTC. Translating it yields CASSLDRDYGYTF.

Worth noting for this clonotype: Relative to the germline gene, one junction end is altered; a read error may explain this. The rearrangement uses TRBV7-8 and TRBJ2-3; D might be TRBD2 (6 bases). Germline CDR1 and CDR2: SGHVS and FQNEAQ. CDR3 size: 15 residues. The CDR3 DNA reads TGTGCCCGCAGCTGGCGGCGAGCGGGCCACGATGAGCAGTATTTT. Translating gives CARSWRRAGHDEQYF.

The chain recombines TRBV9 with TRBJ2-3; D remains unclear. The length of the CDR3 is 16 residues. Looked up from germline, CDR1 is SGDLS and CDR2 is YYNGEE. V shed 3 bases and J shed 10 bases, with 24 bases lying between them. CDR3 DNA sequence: TGTGCCAGCAGCGCAATCCCCGCCAGACTGGGAATTGCGCAGTATTTT. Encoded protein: CASSAIPARLGIAQYF.

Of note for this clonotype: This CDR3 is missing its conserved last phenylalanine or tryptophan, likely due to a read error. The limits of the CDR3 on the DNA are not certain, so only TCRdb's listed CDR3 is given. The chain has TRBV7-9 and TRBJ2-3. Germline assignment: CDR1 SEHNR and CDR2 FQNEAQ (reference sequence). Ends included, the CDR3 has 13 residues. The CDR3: CASSADDTQYHCP.

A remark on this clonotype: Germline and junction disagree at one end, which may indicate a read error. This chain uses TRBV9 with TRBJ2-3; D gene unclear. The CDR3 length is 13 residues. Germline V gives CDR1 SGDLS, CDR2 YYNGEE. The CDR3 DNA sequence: TGTGCCAGCGGGGAAGCTGGGAAAAATCAGTACTTCTTT. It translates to CASGEAGKNQYFF.

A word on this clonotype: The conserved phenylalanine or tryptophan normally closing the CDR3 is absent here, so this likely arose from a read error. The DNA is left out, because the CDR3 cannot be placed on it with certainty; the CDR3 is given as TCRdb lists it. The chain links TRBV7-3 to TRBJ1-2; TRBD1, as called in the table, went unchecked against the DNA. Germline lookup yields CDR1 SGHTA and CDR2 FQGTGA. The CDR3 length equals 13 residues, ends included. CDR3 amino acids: CASSQGHRRAKTI.

The CDR3: CASSILAGTGNSPLHF. The CDR3 DNA reads as TGTGCCAGTAGTATTCTTGCCGGGACAGGGAATTCACCCCTCCACTTT. The chain recombines TRBV19 with TRBJ1-6; 9 bases line up with TRBD1. The junction had 7 bases not matched to a gene; V was cut back by 3 bases and J by 7 bases. Germline CDR1 LNHDA, CDR2 SQIVND (reference sequence). The length of the CDR3 is 16 residues. The full variable domain, in which reference TRBV19 and TRBJ1-6 provide the parts outside the CDR3, is DGGITQSPKYLFRKEGQNVTLSCEQNLNHDAMYWYRQDPGQGLRLIYYSQIVNDFQKGDIAEGYSVSREKKESFPLTVTSAQKNPTAFYLCASSILAGTGNSPLHFGNGTRLTVT.

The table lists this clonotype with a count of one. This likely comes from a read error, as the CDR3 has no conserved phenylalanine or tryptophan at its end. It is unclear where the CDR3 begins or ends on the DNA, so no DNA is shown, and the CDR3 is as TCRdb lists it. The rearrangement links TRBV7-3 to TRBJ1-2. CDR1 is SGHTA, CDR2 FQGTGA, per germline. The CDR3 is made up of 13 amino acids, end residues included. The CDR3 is CAGRLGGGAGTHY.

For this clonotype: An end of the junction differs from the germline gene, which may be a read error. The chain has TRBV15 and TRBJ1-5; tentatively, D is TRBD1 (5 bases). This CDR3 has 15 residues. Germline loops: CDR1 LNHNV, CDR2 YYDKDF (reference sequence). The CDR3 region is CASSAGWANYQAQHF. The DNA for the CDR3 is TGTGCCAGCAGCGCAGGGTGGGCCAACTATCAGGCCCAGCATTTT.

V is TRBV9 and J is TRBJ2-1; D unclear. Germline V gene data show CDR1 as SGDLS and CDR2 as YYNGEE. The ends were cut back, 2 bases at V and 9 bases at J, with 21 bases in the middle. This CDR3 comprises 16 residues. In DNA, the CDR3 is TGTGCCAGCAGCGTTCAACCAGGTAGGCAGTATTTTGAGCAGTTCTTC. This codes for CASSVQPGRQYFEQFF. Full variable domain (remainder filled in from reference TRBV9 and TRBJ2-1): DSGVTQTPKHLITATGQRVTLRCSPRSGDLSVYWYQQSLDQGLQFLIQYYNGEERAKGNILERFSAQQFPDLHSELNLSSLELGDSALYFCASSVQPGRQYFEQFFGPGTRLTVL.

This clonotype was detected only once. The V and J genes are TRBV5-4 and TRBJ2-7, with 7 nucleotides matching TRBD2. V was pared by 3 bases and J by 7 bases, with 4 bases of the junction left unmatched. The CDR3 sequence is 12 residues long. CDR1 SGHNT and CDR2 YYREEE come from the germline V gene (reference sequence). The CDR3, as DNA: TGTGCCAGCAGCTCTAGGACTAGGGAGCAGTACGTC. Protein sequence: CASSSRTREQYV.

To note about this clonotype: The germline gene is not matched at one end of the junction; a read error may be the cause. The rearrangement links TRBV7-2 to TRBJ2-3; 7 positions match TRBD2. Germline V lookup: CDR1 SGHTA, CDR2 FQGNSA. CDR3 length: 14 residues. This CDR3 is CASRLDSREGGYNF. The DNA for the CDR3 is TGTGCCAGCAGGCTCGACAGCAGGGAGGGTGGCTACAACTTT.

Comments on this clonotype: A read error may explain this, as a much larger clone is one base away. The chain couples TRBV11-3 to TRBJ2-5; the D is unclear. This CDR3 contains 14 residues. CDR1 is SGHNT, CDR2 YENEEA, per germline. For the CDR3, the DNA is TGTGCCAGCAGCATAGATCTGACACAAGAGACCCAGTACTTC. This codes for CASSIDLTQETQYF.

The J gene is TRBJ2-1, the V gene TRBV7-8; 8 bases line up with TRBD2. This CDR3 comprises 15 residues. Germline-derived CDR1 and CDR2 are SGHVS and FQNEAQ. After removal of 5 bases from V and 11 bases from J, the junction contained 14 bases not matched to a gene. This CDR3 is CASSRARRGGNQQFF. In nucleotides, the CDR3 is TGTGCCAGCAGCAGAGCTAGACGGGGGGGTAATCAGCAGTTCTTC.

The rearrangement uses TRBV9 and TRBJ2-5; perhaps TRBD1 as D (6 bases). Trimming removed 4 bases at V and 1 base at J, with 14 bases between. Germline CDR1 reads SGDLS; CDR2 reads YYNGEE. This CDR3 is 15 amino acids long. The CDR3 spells CASSPRTASQETQYF. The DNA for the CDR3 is TGTGCCAGCAGCCCCCGGACAGCTTCCCAAGAGACCCAGTACTTC.

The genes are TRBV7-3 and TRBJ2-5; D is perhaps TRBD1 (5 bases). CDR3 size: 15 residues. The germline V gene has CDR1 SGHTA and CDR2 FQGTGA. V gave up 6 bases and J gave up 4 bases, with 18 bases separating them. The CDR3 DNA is TGTGCCAGCAGTTCTGTTGGGGCTTCTTCAGAGACCCAGTACTTC. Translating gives CASSSVGASSETQYF.

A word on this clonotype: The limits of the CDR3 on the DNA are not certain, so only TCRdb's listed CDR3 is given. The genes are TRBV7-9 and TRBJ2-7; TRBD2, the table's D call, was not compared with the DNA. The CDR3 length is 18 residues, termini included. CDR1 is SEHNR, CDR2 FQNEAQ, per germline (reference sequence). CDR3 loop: CASSFTSARSSSSYEQYV.

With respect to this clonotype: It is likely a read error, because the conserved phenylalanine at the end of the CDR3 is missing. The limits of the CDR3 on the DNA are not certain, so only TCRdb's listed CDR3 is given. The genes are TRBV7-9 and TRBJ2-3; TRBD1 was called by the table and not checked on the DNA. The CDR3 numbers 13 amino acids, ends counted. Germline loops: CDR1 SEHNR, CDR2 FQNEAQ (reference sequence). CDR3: CASGFGARATYEQ.

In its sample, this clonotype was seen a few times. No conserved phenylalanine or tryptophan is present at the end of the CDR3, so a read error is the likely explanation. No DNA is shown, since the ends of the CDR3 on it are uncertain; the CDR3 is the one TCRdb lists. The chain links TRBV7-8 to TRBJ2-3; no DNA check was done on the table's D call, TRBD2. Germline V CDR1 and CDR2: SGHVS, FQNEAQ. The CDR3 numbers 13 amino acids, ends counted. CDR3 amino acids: CASSFGGGADTQY.

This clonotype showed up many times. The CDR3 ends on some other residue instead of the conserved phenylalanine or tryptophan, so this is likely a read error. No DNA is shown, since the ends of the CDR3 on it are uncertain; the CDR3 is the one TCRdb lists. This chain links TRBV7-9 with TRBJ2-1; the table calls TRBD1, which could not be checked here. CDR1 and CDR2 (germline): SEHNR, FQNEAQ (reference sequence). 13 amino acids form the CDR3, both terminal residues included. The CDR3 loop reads CAGQGARETQYFG.